The subject of this entry is one T cell receptor (beta chain). Its antigen is currently unknown. The sample originates from a study of T cell responses to AZD1222 COVID-19 vaccine. The CDR3 runs to 13 residues. J was trimmed by 9 bases and V by 8 bases; bases with no gene match: 9. Germline V gene data show CDR1 as MGHDK and CDR2 as SYGVNS. Sequencing used immunoSEQ multiplex PCR; TCRdb keeps in-frame clones, though not all of them. The profile covers more than 95,000 clones, with 70% to 90% appearing a single time and 15% to 20% taken by the ten largest. Pooled together were second doses at about 4 or about 12 weeks. Study observations and caveats: The reported proportion of spike-specific TCRs targeting unmutated variant regions was nearly half. Breadth and depth of Spike-specific TCRs rose after two AZD1222 doses.

The material sequenced was peripheral blood, taken 28 days after the second AZD1222 dose. The V gene is TRBV25-1, the J gene TRBJ2-7, with 11 bases matching TRBD1. The clonotype comes from an adult who received the AZD1222 COVID-19 vaccine. The CDR3 region has the DNA TGTGCCAGCGGCGGACAGGGGGCAGCCGGGCAGTACTTC. It specifies CASGGQGAAGQYF.